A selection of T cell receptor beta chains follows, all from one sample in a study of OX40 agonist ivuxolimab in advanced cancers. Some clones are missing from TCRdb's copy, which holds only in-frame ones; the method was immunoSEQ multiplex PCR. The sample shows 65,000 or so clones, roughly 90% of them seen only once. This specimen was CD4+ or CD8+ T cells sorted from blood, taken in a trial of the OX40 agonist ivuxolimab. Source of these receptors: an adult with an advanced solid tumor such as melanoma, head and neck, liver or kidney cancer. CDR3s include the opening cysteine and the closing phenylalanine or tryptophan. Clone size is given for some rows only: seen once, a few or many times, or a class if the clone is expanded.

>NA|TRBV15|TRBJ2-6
CATSRETGQVTNVLTF
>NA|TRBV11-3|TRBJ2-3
CASSSGLETDTQYF
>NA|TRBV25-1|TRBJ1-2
CASRTGTNYGYTF
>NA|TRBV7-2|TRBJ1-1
CASSTRQGGLPEAFF
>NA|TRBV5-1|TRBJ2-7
CASSLASTGTYEQYF
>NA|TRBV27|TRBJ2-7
CASRQDSGTARSEQYF
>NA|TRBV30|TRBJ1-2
CAWLTGGNYGYTF
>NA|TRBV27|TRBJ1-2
CASSSSNNYGYTF
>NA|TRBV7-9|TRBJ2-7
CASSLERQGAHEQYF
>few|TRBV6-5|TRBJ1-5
CASSYSARNQPQHF
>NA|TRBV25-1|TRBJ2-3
CASSNLAGGPDTQYF
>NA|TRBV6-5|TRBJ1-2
CASSSNYGYTF
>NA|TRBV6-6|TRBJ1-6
CASSYSGENSPLHF
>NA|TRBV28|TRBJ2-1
CASRLGGSSYNEQFF
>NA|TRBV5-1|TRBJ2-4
CASSLENIQYF
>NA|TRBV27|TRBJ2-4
CASSLSRAKNIQYF
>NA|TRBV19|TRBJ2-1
CASTISKWSYNEQFF
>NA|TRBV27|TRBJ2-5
CASSPYRGEETQYF
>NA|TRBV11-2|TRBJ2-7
CASSLAPDYEQYF
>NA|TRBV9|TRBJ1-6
CASSVDYNSPLHF
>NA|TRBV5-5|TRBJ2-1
CASSPRPSGGNNEQFF
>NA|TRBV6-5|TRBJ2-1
CASSKGYEQFF
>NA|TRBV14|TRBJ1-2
CASSQGQIYGYTF
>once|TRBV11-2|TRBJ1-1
CASSLEPRGYAFF
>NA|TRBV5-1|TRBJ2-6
CASTPGATGASGANVLTF
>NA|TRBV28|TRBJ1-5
CAVHEVNQPQHF
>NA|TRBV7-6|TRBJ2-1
CASSDSGLAYEQFF
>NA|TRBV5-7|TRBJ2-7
CASSNSGRESSYEQYF
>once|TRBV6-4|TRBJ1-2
CASSDPGGAGGYTF
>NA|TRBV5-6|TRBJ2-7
CASSFRAEQYF
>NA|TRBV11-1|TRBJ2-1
CASSLPTEREGVEQFF
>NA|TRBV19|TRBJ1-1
CASKMGEETEAFF
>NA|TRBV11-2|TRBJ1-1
CASSYPGQGANTEAFF
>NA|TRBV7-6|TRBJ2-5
CASSFSGTGVQETQYF
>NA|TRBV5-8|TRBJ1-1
CASSLGEGMNTEAFF
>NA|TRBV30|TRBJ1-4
CAWSGQGRNEKLFF
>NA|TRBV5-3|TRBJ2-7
CARSLLSSYEQYF
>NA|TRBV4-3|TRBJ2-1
CASSQTRGGSSYNEQFF
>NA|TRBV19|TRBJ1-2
CASSLKSSGYTF
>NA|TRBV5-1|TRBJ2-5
CASSFTSGSQETQYF
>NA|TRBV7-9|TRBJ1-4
CASSLVGGVTNEKLFF
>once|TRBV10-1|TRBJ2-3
CASSSQGQEAQYF
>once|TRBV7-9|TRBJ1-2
CASSPWEVYGYTF
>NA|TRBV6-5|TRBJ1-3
CASSYGGNTIYF
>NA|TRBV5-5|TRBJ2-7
CASSLAGGTGGYEQYF
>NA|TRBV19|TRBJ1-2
CASSPPGARGNYGYTF
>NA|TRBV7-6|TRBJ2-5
CASSLPGGETQYF
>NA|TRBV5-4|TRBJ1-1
CASSLRFQDTEAFF